The clone carrying this T cell receptor beta chain was detected ten times or more. With 10-nucleotide random UMIs included, cDNA was synthesized by 5'RACE. TCRdb re-called the 5' RACE reads with MiXCR, one entry per CDR3 protein. The sample carries more than 70,000 distinct CDR3 sequences, over 15% recorded once. The V gene's germline CDR1 is MNHNY and CDR2 SVGAGI (reference sequence). CDR3 length: 14 residues. V was pared by 7 bases and J by 6 bases, with 16 bases between. The record originates from a study of neurological immune-mediated disorders. V usage is TRBV6-6 and J usage is TRBJ1-5, with D unclear. Sequencing input: PBMCs. This receptor was taken from a woman aged 40 to 50 in good health. CDR3 DNA: TGTGCCAGCACCGACGCGGGGATTGGTCAGCCCCAGCATTTT. Its translation: CASTDAGIGQPQHF.